This entry lists 19 T cell receptor beta chains sequenced from one sample in a study of T cell responses to AZD1222 COVID-19 vaccine. The repertoire was sequenced with immunoSEQ multiplex PCR; TCRdb's copy has only in-frame clones and lacks some. The sample holds about 80,000 clones, 91% seen once. Sequences were derived from peripheral blood, sampled 28 days after the second AZD1222 dose. These receptors all come from an adult who received the AZD1222 COVID-19 vaccine.

This chain uses TRBV2 with TRBJ1-4, with D unresolved. The germline V gene encodes CDR1 SNHLY and CDR2 FYNNEI. The CDR3 has 14 residues. The V gene lost 6 bases and the J gene lost 2 bases, with 10 bases spanning the gap. The CDR3 DNA sequence: TGTGCCAGCAGGCCCCTGGGGACTAATGAAAAACTGTTTTTT. Protein: CASRPLGTNEKLFF.

The V gene is TRBV5-1, the J gene TRBJ1-3; D gene uncertain. The CDR3 runs to 16 residues. V was pared by 0 bases and J by 0 bases, with 10 bases between. Germline CDR1 SGHRS, CDR2 YFSETQ. This CDR3 reads CASSLEVRNSGNTIYF. Here the CDR3 DNA reads TGCGCCAGCAGCTTGGAGGTCAGGAACTCTGGAAACACCATATATTTT.

The chain is built from TRBV27 and TRBJ2-5, with D possibly matching TRBD1 (6 bases). The germline V gene has CDR1 MNHEY and CDR2 SMNVEV (reference sequence). The CDR3 consists of 13 residues. V was trimmed by 11 bases and J by 7 bases, leaving 20 bases between them. DNA of the CDR3: TGTGCCGTCGGTTCACAGGGTGGGGTGACCCAGTACTTC. Protein product: CAVGSQGGVTQYF.

The V gene is TRBV3-1 (or the pseudogene TRBV3-2), the J gene TRBJ1-5; the D is unclear. V gave up 0 bases and J gave up 6 bases, with 3 bases separating them. The CDR3 sequence is 12 residues long. Looked up from germline, CDR1 is LGHDT and CDR2 is YNNKEL (reference sequence). The CDR3 spells CASSQEGQPQHF. CDR3 nucleotides: TGTGCCAGCAGCCAAGAAGGTCAGCCCCAGCATTTT.

The chain joins TRBV6-5 to TRBJ1-3, with D hard to call. Germline CDR1 and CDR2: MNHEY and SVGAGI. The CDR3 extends over 12 amino acids. Trimming pared 9 bases from V and 4 bases from J, leaving 10 bases between. The CDR3 region has the DNA TGTGCCAGTGTCGGGGTCGGAAACACCATATATTTT. As protein: CASVGVGNTIYF.

The chain is built from TRBV27 and TRBJ1-4, with D possibly matching TRBD1 (5 bases). Per the germline V gene, CDR1 is MNHEY and CDR2 is SMNVEV (reference sequence). Trimming shortened V by 3 bases and J by 8 bases, and 10 bases separated the two germline ends. There are 13 residues in the CDR3. The CDR3, as DNA: TGTGCCAGCAGTTTTGGGACGGGAGAAAAACTGTTTTTT. Its translation: CASSFGTGEKLFF.

This chain joins TRBV6-5 and TRBJ2-7, with TRBD1 matching 9 bases. CDR1 and CDR2 from the germline V gene are MNHEY and SVGAGI. V was clipped by 4 bases and J by 3 bases; unmatched bases: 1. This CDR3 is built from 13 residues. The CDR3 loop is CASSWDRDYEQYF. CDR3 DNA: TGTGCCAGCAGTTGGGACAGGGACTACGAGCAGTACTTC.

This rearrangement joins TRBV28 to TRBJ2-5, with TRBD2 matching over 7 bases. This CDR3 contains 10 residues. Germline V gene sequence: CDR1 MDHEN, CDR2 SYDVKM. The CDR3 reads CAARGKTQYF. The CDR3 nucleotides read TGTGCGGCGCGGGGGAAGACCCAGTACTTC.

A single count supports this clone. The chain links TRBV7-2 to TRBJ2-7; D remains ambiguous. The CDR3 runs to 14 residues. Germline assignment: CDR1 SGHTA and CDR2 FQGNSA. V shed 1 base and J shed 4 bases, with 11 bases lying between them. CDR3 loop: CASSLGQAGYEQYF. CDR3 nucleotide sequence: TGTGCCAGCAGCTTAGGCCAGGCTGGGTACGAGCAGTACTTC. The whole variable domain, filled in from reference TRBV7-2 and TRBJ2-7, reads GAGVSQSPSNKVTEKGKDVELRCDPISGHTALYWYRQSLGQGLEFLIYFQGNSAPDKSGLPSDRFSAERTGGSVSTLTIQRTQQEDSAVYLCASSLGQAGYEQYFGPGTRLTVT.

V usage is TRBV3-1 (or the pseudogene TRBV3-2) and J usage is TRBJ2-1; 10 bases fit TRBD2. Trimming cost V 0 bases and J 7 bases; bases outside gene matches: 6. Per the germline V gene, CDR1 is LGHDT and CDR2 is YNNKEL (reference sequence). The CDR3 has 16 amino acids. CDR3 nucleotide sequence: TGTGCCAGCAGCCAAGATCTCCTAGCGGGAGCTAATGAGCAGTTCTTC. Its protein is CASSQDLLAGANEQFF.

The CDR3 sequence is CASSKRCWVNQPQHF. DNA for the CDR3: TGTGCCAGCAGCAAGCGGTGTTGGGTAAATCAGCCCCAGCATTTT. This chain links TRBV21-1 with TRBJ1-5. TRBV21-1 is described as a pseudogene. The length of the CDR3 is 15 residues.

The V gene is TRBV6-4, the J gene TRBJ2-7, with TRBD1 matching 8 bases. The CDR3 consists of 14 residues. The V gene's germline CDR1 is MRHNA and CDR2 SNTAGT. J was trimmed by 2 bases and V by 6 bases; bases with no gene match: 6. CDR3 DNA sequence: TGTGCCAGCAGGGAGGGGACAGGCCCCTACGAGCAGTACTTC. Amino acids: CASREGTGPYEQYF.

The chain combines TRBV18 with TRBJ1-1; 7 bases are a match to TRBD1. CDR1 and CDR2 (germline): KGHSH, LQKENI. This CDR3 spans 16 amino acids. Germline trimming cut 3 bases from V and 0 bases from J; bases unmatched to any gene: 7. CDR3 sequence: CASSPRDRPMNTEAFF. Written as DNA, the CDR3 is TGTGCCAGCTCACCCCGGGACAGACCTATGAACACTGAAGCTTTCTTT. The full variable domain, with the rest looked up from reference TRBV18 and TRBJ1-1, is NAGVMQNPRHLVRRRGQEARLRCSPMKGHSHVYWYRQLPEEGLKFMVYLQKENIIDESGMPKERFSAEFPKEGPSILRIQQVVRGDSAAYFCASSPRDRPMNTEAFFGQGTRLTVV.

The chain uses TRBV28 and TRBJ1-3; D is unclear. In germline, CDR1 is MDHEN, CDR2 SYDVKM. Trimming removed 5 bases at V and 0 bases at J, with 11 bases between. There are 15 residues in the CDR3. DNA of the CDR3: TGTGCCAGCAGTACCTGGGGATACTCTGGAAACACCATATATTTT. Its protein product is CASSTWGYSGNTIYF. Full variable domain (remainder filled in from reference TRBV28 and TRBJ1-3): DVKVTQSSRYLVKRTGEKVFLECVQDMDHENMFWYRQDPGLGLRLIYFSYDVKMKEKGDIPEGYSVSREKKERFSLILESASTNQTSMYLCASSTWGYSGNTIYFGEGSWLTVV.

The chain recombines TRBV7-9 with TRBJ2-7; weak D call: TRBD2 (6 bases). V was trimmed by 5 bases and J by 1 base, leaving 15 bases between them. The V gene's germline CDR1 is SEHNR and CDR2 FQNEAQ (reference sequence). The CDR3 length is 15 residues. The CDR3 here is CASSQTGTSSYEQYF. The CDR3 DNA reads TGTGCCAGCAGCCAGACCGGGACTTCTTCCTACGAGCAGTACTTC.

J is TRBJ2-7 and V is TRBV10-3; TRBD1 is a possible D gene (6 bases). The V end lost 11 bases, the J end lost 5 bases, and 19 bases lay between the germline ends. Per the germline V gene, CDR1 is ENHRY and CDR2 is SYGVKD. The CDR3 loop spans 13 amino acids. The CDR3 loop reads CAAHGDTHHEQYF. The CDR3, as DNA: TGTGCCGCCCATGGGGACACCCATCACGAGCAGTACTTC.

The chain joins TRBV4-1 to TRBJ1-3; no clear D. The CDR3 is made up of 18 amino acids. The germline V and J ends were trimmed by 0 bases and 0 bases, with 15 bases remaining between them. The germline V gene has CDR1 MGHRA and CDR2 YSYEKL. This chain's CDR3 is CASSQDSRQPVSGNTIYF. CDR3 coding DNA: TGCGCCAGCAGCCAAGATTCTCGGCAGCCTGTCTCTGGAAACACCATATATTTT.

This clone has more than one count but fewer than ten. The chain is built from TRBV1 and TRBJ2-7; TRBD2, the table's D call, was not compared with the DNA. TRBV1 is a recognized pseudogene. The CDR3 sequence is 12 residues long. CDR3 coding DNA: TGCACCAGCAGCCAAGGTCTCCACGAGCAGTACTTC. The encoded protein is CTSSQGLHEQYF.

The chain couples TRBV15 to TRBJ1-5; D is possibly TRBD1 (6 bases). The V gene lost 1 base and the J gene lost 6 bases, with 16 bases spanning the gap. CDR1 and CDR2 (germline): LNHNV, YYDKDF (reference sequence). The CDR3 is 16 amino acids. The CDR3 region has the DNA TGTGCCACCAGCAGAGTGGCGGGGGCCGGAGGTCAGCCCCAGCATTTT. Its translation is CATSRVAGAGGQPQHF.